This T cell receptor beta chain was captured by sequencing in a study of cytomegalovirus exposure and HLA in healthy donors. Study observations and caveats: In a later analysis, HLA-C alleles had the fewest associated TCRs, DRB1 alleles the most. Despite most TCR sequences being rare, some public TCRs occurred in many donors.

PCR primers comprised 60 Vbeta and 13 Jbeta primers. Clones were sequenced by immunoSEQ multiplex PCR, and TCRdb holds only the in-frame ones, with some missing. The data contain roughly 130,000 clones, approximately 74% of them singletons. A remark on this clone: Its target is not known.

The germline CDR1 and CDR2 sequences are MNHEY and SVGAGI. With 7 bases removed from V and 4 bases from J, the gap between germline ends came to 11 bases. The CDR3 extends over 12 amino acids. The sample consisted of PBMCs. The TCR sequence derives from a man younger than 35 in good health and CMV-seropositive. The chain carries TRBV6-5 and TRBJ2-7, with unresolved D. The CDR3: CASTSPAYEQYF. The CDR3 DNA is TGTGCCAGCACCTCCCCCGCGTACGAGCAGTACTTC.